Sequencing of this TCR beta chain was carried out in a study of T cell responses to AZD1222 COVID-19 vaccine. Study-wide results and caveats: Clonal diversity was possibly underestimated, and white British individuals and females predominated among donors. Just five to seven people given AZD1222 tested seropositive at baseline. With dominance at 160-218 and 743-854, vaccine-associated CD4 TCRs spanned spike. Repertoire sampling happened only post peak T cell response.

CDR1 MNHNY and CDR2 SVGAGI come from the germline V gene (reference sequence). The CDR3 totals 20 residues. Between the trimmed V and J ends, which lost 5 bases and 0 bases, there was a span of 29 bases. Points on this clone: Its specificity is unknown.

TCRdb's table, derived via immunoSEQ multiplex PCR, lists solely in-frame clones and lacks some. The data contain 150,000 to 200,000 clones, over 85% of them singletons. This material consisted of peripheral blood, taken on day 0 of AZD1222 vaccination. The TCR sequence derives from an adult in good health. This chain uses TRBV6-6 with TRBJ2-7, with a possible D match to TRBD1 (6 bases). The CDR3 region is CASSHAGVRQAQPTSYEQYF. CDR3 coding DNA: TGTGCCAGCAGTCATGCCGGTGTTAGACAGGCCCAGCCCACCTCCTACGAGCAGTACTTC.